One and the same sample provided the 13 T cell receptor beta chains below, sequenced in a study of blood T cell repertoires in COVID-19. The method was immunoSEQ multiplex PCR; TCRdb's version includes in-frame clones alone and lacks a portion of them. Of about 210,000 clones listed, around 87% were seen once; the top ten hold 3%. The specimen was peripheral blood. The origin of the receptors is a man aged 55 to 70 with acute or convalescent COVID-19.

The V call is TRBV5-1, the J call TRBJ2-7; 10 bases line up with TRBD1. J gave up 5 bases and V 2 bases, and 7 bases lay outside the gene matches. CDR1 and CDR2 (germline): SGHRS, YFSETQ. The CDR3 contains 15 residues. DNA of the CDR3: TGCGCCAGCAGCTTCCGACAGGGGGCCGCCGACGAGCAGTACTTC. Translating gives CASSFRQGAADEQYF.

The chain recombines TRBV14 with TRBJ2-7; 9 nucleotides line up with TRBD1. V was clipped by 2 bases and J by 7 bases; unmatched bases: 3. CDR3 length equals 13 residues. Germline-derived CDR1 and CDR2 are SGHDN and FVKESK. DNA of the CDR3: TGTGCCAGCAGCCAAACGACAGGGGGGGAGCAGTACTTC. Its protein is CASSQTTGGEQYF. Based on the CDR3 plus reference TRBV14 and TRBJ2-7, the full variable domain is EAGVTQFPSHSVIEKGQTVTLRCDPISGHDNLYWYRRVMGKEIKFLLHFVKESKQDESGMPNNRFLAERTGGTYSTLKVQPAELEDSGVYFCASSQTTGGEQYFGPGTRLTVT.

In its sample, this clone was seen many times. The CDR3 is CASSGHRGRGAHTGELFF. CDR3 nucleotide sequence: TGTGCCAGCAGTGGGCACAGGGGGCGTGGGGCACACACCGGGGAGCTGTTTTTT. V gene TRBV6-1 combines with J gene TRBJ2-2, with TRBD1 matching over 9 bases. Looked up from germline, CDR1 is MNHNS and CDR2 is SASEGT. The CDR3 runs 18 residues. V shed 4 bases and J 3 bases; nucleotides not matched to a gene: 12.

DNA for the CDR3: TGCGCCAGCAGCTCGTTCCGACTAGCGGGGGGAGCGGGTCGATACAATGAGCAGTTCTTC. It specifies CASSSFRLAGGAGRYNEQFF. The genes are TRBV5-1 and TRBJ2-1, with 13 bases that match TRBD2. The V and J ends lost 3 bases and 4 bases, in that order; junction bases with no gene match: 16. Germline CDR1 is SGHRS and CDR2 is YFSETQ. CDR3 length equals 20 residues.

The chain combines TRBV6-2 or TRBV6-3 with TRBJ2-4; 9 bases match TRBD1. The CDR3 extends over 15 amino acids. In germline, CDR1 is MNHEY, CDR2 SVGEGT. J gave up 2 bases and V 4 bases, and 3 bases lay outside the gene matches. The CDR3 sequence: CASSWGQGSKNIQYF. In DNA form, the CDR3 reads TGTGCCAGCAGTTGGGGACAGGGTTCCAAAAACATTCAGTACTTC.

The V call is TRBV6-2 or TRBV6-3, the J call TRBJ2-7, with D tentatively TRBD1 (7 bases). Trimming took 2 bases from V and 4 from J, leaving 12 bases between them. Germline values: CDR1 MNHEY, CDR2 SVGEGT. CDR3 length: 14 amino acids. This CDR3 is CASSYRQGGYEQYF. CDR3 nucleotides: TGTGCCAGCAGTTACCGGCAGGGGGGATACGAGCAGTACTTC.

V gene TRBV6-2 or TRBV6-3 combines with J gene TRBJ2-7; D may be TRBD1 (5 bases). The V end was cut by 5 bases, the J end by 2 bases, with 7 bases between. The germline V gene has CDR1 MNHEY and CDR2 SVGEGT. The CDR3 has 12 residues. CDR3 amino acids: CASSVQAYEQYF. The CDR3 DNA reads TGTGCCAGCAGTGTACAGGCCTACGAGCAGTACTTC.

V is TRBV11-1 and J is TRBJ2-2; 7 bases agree with TRBD1. This CDR3 region has 16 residues. V was pared by 1 base and J by 0 bases, with 2 bases of the junction left unmatched. CDR1 SGHAT and CDR2 FQDESV come from the germline V gene (reference sequence). The CDR3 DNA reads as TGTGCCAGCAGCTTAGGAGGGGGCCCGAACACCGGGGAGCTGTTTTTT. Protein: CASSLGGGPNTGELFF. Full variable domain (outside the CDR3, taken from reference TRBV11-1 and TRBJ2-2): EAEVAQSPRYKITEKSQAVAFWCDPISGHATLYWYRQILGQGPELLVQFQDESVVDDSQLPKDRFSAERLKGVDSTLKIQPAELGDSAMYLCASSLGGGPNTGELFFGEGSRLTVL.

This clone appeared once. V and J are TRBV7-3 and TRBJ1-1, with D tentatively TRBD1 (5 bases). Germline CDR1 and CDR2: SGHTA and FQGTGA. V gave up 5 bases and J gave up 4 bases, with 17 bases separating them. The CDR3 has 15 residues. The CDR3 here is CASSPHPGRVTEAFF. In nucleotides, the CDR3 is TGTGCCAGCAGCCCCCATCCGGGCAGGGTCACTGAAGCTTTCTTT.

This clone was observed a few times. The rearrangement joins TRBV10-3 to TRBJ2-4; 8 bases align to TRBD2. V gave up 2 bases and J gave up 0 bases; unmatched junction bases: 6. CDR1 and CDR2 from the germline V gene are ENHRY and SYGVKD. The CDR3 is made up of 17 amino acids. Here the CDR3 reads CAISEPAGGLAKNIQYF. CDR3 nucleotide sequence: TGTGCCATCAGTGAGCCGGCGGGGGGTTTAGCCAAAAACATTCAGTACTTC.

The rearrangement uses TRBV19 and TRBJ2-7; the D gene is possibly TRBD2 (5 bases). Germline-derived CDR1 and CDR2 are LNHDA and SQIVND (reference sequence). V lost 6 bases and J lost 2, with 14 bases in between. CDR3 length equals 14 residues. The CDR3 region has the DNA TGTGCCAGTAGCCCGGGATCCGCTCCCTACGAGCAGTACTTC. Amino acid sequence: CASSPGSAPYEQYF.

The J gene is TRBJ2-7, the V gene TRBV4-1; TRBD1 matches at 9 bases. The CDR3 contains 15 residues. Per germline, CDR1 MGHRA and CDR2 YSYEKL. V gave up 3 bases and J gave up 2 bases; unmatched junction bases: 5. The CDR3 DNA reads TGCGCCAGCAGCCAGACCGGGACAGGGACCTACGAGCAGTACTTC. It translates to CASSQTGTGTYEQYF.

The J gene is TRBJ1-1, the V gene TRBV27; D is ambiguous. CDR3 length: 14 residues. With 3 bases removed from V and 0 bases from J, the gap between germline ends came to 8 bases. From germline, CDR1 is MNHEY and CDR2 SMNVEV (reference sequence). CDR3 in amino acids: CASSFSSMNTEAFF. CDR3 in DNA: TGTGCCAGCAGTTTTAGCTCGATGAACACTGAAGCTTTCTTT.